Listed here are 21 T cell receptor beta chains from one sample, sequenced in a study of cytomegalovirus exposure and HLA in healthy donors (dated by TCRdb to the late 2010s). Libraries came from the immunoSEQ multiplex PCR assay. For the multiplex PCR, a mixture combining 60 forward primers for TCR Vbeta segments and 13 reverse primers for TCR Jbeta segments was used. Held by TCRdb, this immuneACCESS table contains in-frame sequences only and omits some clones. Under half of the omission traces to an unresolved V gene where checked; the cause of the rest is unknown. In all, the sample holds just under 150,000 clones, and around 75% of those were seen once. The ten most abundant clones make up less than 3% of the sample. Sequencing input: PBMCs. The receptors derive from a woman between 25 and 40 years old in good health and CMV-seronegative.

This rearrangement joins TRBV4-2 to TRBJ1-5; the D gene is possibly TRBD1 (5 bases). CDR3 length: 14 amino acids. The ends were cut back, 8 bases at V and 0 bases at J, with 11 bases in the middle. Germline CDR1 and CDR2: LGHNA and YNFKEQ. The CDR3 spells CASRQTDSNQPQHF. CDR3 coding DNA: TGTGCCAGCCGTCAGACAGATAGCAATCAGCCCCAGCATTTT.

The rearrangement uses TRBV7-3 and TRBJ2-5; TRBD1 matches at 10 bases. Trimming took 5 bases from V and 4 from J; bases not matched to a gene: 7. This CDR3 has 15 amino acids. Germline values: CDR1 SGHTA, CDR2 FQGTGA. Written as DNA, the CDR3 is TGTGCCAGCAGCCCGGGACAGGGGAGGGGAGAGACCCAGTACTTC. Protein: CASSPGQGRGETQYF.

The chain uses TRBV7-9 and TRBJ2-7; the D gene is possibly TRBD2 (6 bases). Germline-derived CDR1 and CDR2 are SEHNR and FQNEAQ (reference sequence). The germline V and J ends were trimmed by 5 bases and 0 bases, with 26 bases remaining between them. The CDR3 extends over 19 amino acids. This chain's CDR3 is CASSPLGSGASLSSYEQYF. In DNA form, the CDR3 reads TGTGCCAGCAGCCCCCTGGGTAGCGGTGCATCCCTAAGCTCCTACGAGCAGTACTTC.

This clone was seen many times. This chain joins TRBV6-6 and TRBJ1-1, with TRBD1 matching over 8 bases. Germline V lookup: CDR1 MNHNY, CDR2 SVGAGI (reference sequence). V shed 2 bases and J 6 bases; nucleotides not matched to a gene: 2. The CDR3 is made up of 13 amino acids. The CDR3 loop reads CASSYQQGAEAFF. The CDR3 coding sequence is TGTGCCAGCAGTTACCAACAGGGGGCTGAAGCTTTCTTT.

The gene calls are TRBV5-1 and TRBJ2-7; 10 bases map to TRBD2. V gave up 5 bases and J gave up 4 bases; unmatched junction bases: 15. CDR1 is SGHRS and CDR2 is YFSETQ in the germline V gene. This CDR3 spans 17 amino acids. The DNA of the CDR3 is TGCGCCAGCAGATTCGAGTCAGCGGGAGGGCTCTCATACGAGCAGTACTTC. Translating it yields CASRFESAGGLSYEQYF.

The chain combines TRBV27 with TRBJ2-7, with D unresolved. This CDR3 comprises 14 residues. Germline lookup yields CDR1 MNHEY and CDR2 SMNVEV (reference sequence). V lost 4 bases and J 0 bases, leaving 10 bases between the germline ends. Here the CDR3 reads CASSSRRSSYEQYF. In nucleotides, the CDR3 is TGTGCCAGCAGTTCCCGACGGAGCTCCTACGAGCAGTACTTC.

The chain combines TRBV5-1 with TRBJ2-1; maybe TRBD2 (5 bases). Trimming removed 0 bases from V and 6 bases from J, with 16 bases in between. CDR1 is SGHRS, CDR2 YFSETQ, per germline. The CDR3 extends over 16 amino acids. The CDR3 protein is CASSLEVTRSSNEQFF. In DNA, the CDR3 is TGCGCCAGCAGCTTGGAGGTCACTAGAAGTTCCAATGAGCAGTTCTTC.

This rearrangement joins TRBV2 to TRBJ2-3, with TRBD1 identical over 8 bases. After removal of 3 bases from V and 12 bases from J, the junction contained 8 bases not matched to a gene. CDR3 size: 13 residues. The germline gives CDR1 SNHLY, CDR2 FYNNEI. The CDR3: CASSDTRQGSQYF. The CDR3 nucleotides are TGTGCCAGCAGTGATACCAGACAGGGGTCTCAGTATTTT.

CDR3 sequence: CAWARQVRTEAFF. CDR3 in DNA: TGTGCCTGGGCTAGACAGGTCCGGACTGAAGCTTTCTTT. The rearrangement joins TRBV30 to TRBJ1-1, with D perhaps TRBD1 (6 bases). Trimming removed 5 bases at V and 5 bases at J, with 15 bases between. Per the germline V gene, CDR1 is GTSNPN and CDR2 is SVGIG (reference sequence). CDR3 length: 13 amino acids. The full variable domain, its missing parts supplied by reference TRBV30 and TRBJ1-1, is SQTIHQWPATLVQPVGSPLSLECTVEGTSNPNLYWYRQAAGRGLQLLFYSVGIGQISSEVPQNLSASRPQDRQFILSSKKLLLSDSGFYLCAWARQVRTEAFFGQGTRLTVV.

The chain couples TRBV5-8 to TRBJ2-5; 9 nucleotides agree with TRBD2. The J segment lost 4 bases and the V segment lost 4 bases, leaving 5 bases of the junction unmatched. Germline V lookup: CDR1 SGHTS, CDR2 YDEGEE. CDR3 length: 14 residues. The CDR3 reads CASSQGTSRETQYF. CDR3 DNA: TGTGCCAGCAGCCAGGGGACTAGCAGAGAGACCCAGTACTTC.

This clone appeared a few times. This chain links TRBV2 with TRBJ1-3, with 7 bases matching TRBD1. Germline lookup yields CDR1 SNHLY and CDR2 FYNNEI. The CDR3 sequence is 15 residues long. The junction had 4 bases not matched to a gene; V was cut back by 5 bases and J by 0 bases. Here the CDR3 reads CASSRDSHSGNTIYF. CDR3 DNA: TGTGCCAGCAGTAGGGACAGTCACTCTGGAAACACCATATATTTT.

In regard to this clone: The junction and the germline gene differ at one end; a read error may be behind it. The gene calls are TRBV7-9 and TRBJ1-6; maybe TRBD1 (5 bases). From germline, CDR1 is SEHNR and CDR2 FQNEAQ (reference sequence). The CDR3 sequence is 12 residues long. In nucleotides, the CDR3 is TGTTCCAGCAGCTTAGGGGCCCCACCCCTCCACTTT. It specifies CSSSLGAPPLHF.

The V call is TRBV7-6, the J call TRBJ2-7; perhaps TRBD1 as D (5 bases). V was shortened by 2 bases and J by 2 bases, with 13 bases between the two germline ends. Germline V gives CDR1 SGHVS, CDR2 FNYEAQ. The CDR3 sequence is 15 residues long. CDR3 residues: CASSLTVTAAYEQYF. In DNA form, the CDR3 reads TGTGCCAGCAGCTTAACAGTGACAGCCGCCTACGAGCAGTACTTC.

The rearrangement joins TRBV5-4 to TRBJ1-2; 7 bases line up with TRBD1. The V gene's germline CDR1 is SGHNT and CDR2 YYREEE (reference sequence). The ends lost 4 bases at V and 5 bases at J; junction bases unmatched: 5. The CDR3 is made up of 13 amino acids. CDR3 bases: TGTGCCAGCAGCGCCGGGACAGTGTATGGCTACACCTTC. Encoded protein: CASSAGTVYGYTF.

V gene TRBV5-6 combines with J gene TRBJ2-1; the match to TRBD2 covers 9 bases. The ends lost 0 bases at V and 8 bases at J; junction bases unmatched: 9. The CDR3 loop spans 16 amino acids. The germline V gene encodes CDR1 SGHDT and CDR2 YYEEEE. This chain's CDR3 is CASSLGSGLASHEQFF. The CDR3 DNA reads TGTGCCAGCAGCTTGGGTTCGGGACTAGCTTCCCATGAGCAGTTCTTC. The full variable domain, its missing parts supplied by reference TRBV5-6 and TRBJ2-1, is DAGVTQSPTHLIKTRGQQVTLRCSPKSGHDTVSWYQQALGQGPQFIFQYYEEEERQRGNFPDRFSGHQFPNYSSELNVNALLLGDSALYLCASSLGSGLASHEQFFGPGTRLTVL.

The rearrangement joins TRBV4-1 to TRBJ2-7, with a weak D call TRBD1 (8 bases). Trimming shortened V by 4 bases and J by 3 bases, and 19 bases separated the two germline ends. The CDR3 totals 16 residues. Germline values: CDR1 MGHRA, CDR2 YSYEKL. CDR3 bases: TGCGCCAGCAGCCCAGGACAGGGAGGGGTGGACTACGAGCAGTACTTC. Its protein is CASSPGQGGVDYEQYF.

Comment on this clone: A read error is likely, as this CDR3 ends without the conserved phenylalanine or tryptophan. The chain has TRBV7-2 and TRBJ1-1; the D is unclear. This CDR3 contains 13 residues. The V end lost 0 bases, the J end lost 11 bases, and 13 bases lay between the germline ends. In germline, CDR1 is SGHTA, CDR2 FQGNSA. Here the CDR3 reads CASSLARRGKAFS. CDR3 DNA: TGTGCCAGCAGCTTAGCTCGCCGAGGGAAGGCTTTCTCT.

The chain recombines TRBV19 with TRBJ1-1; D is possibly TRBD1 (5 bases). Germline V gene lookup returns CDR1 LNHDA and CDR2 SQIVND (reference sequence). The CDR3 contains 15 residues. V shed 1 base and J shed 4 bases, with 13 bases lying between them. In DNA, the CDR3 is TGTGCCAGTAGTATAGTGGGGGGAGGAGGCACTGAAGCTTTCTTT. Translating gives CASSIVGGGGTEAFF.

This rearrangement joins TRBV7-9 to TRBJ2-7; TRBD1 agrees at 10 bases. Germline values: CDR1 SEHNR, CDR2 FQNEAQ (reference sequence). V shed 5 bases and J 5 bases; nucleotides not matched to a gene: 12. The CDR3 runs 16 residues. The CDR3 loop is CASSLLPGQGKDEQYF. The CDR3 DNA reads as TGTGCCAGCAGCCTCCTTCCGGGACAGGGGAAGGACGAGCAGTACTTC.

This chain connects TRBV7-2 to TRBJ2-7; D might be TRBD1 (7 bases). Germline values: CDR1 SGHTA, CDR2 FQGNSA. Trimming took 1 base from V and 4 from J, leaving 11 bases between them. The CDR3 totals 14 residues. CDR3 sequence: CASSLDRGGYEQYF. CDR3 DNA sequence: TGTGCCAGCAGCTTAGACAGGGGAGGATACGAGCAGTACTTC.

This chain links TRBV11-2 with TRBJ1-5; D remains ambiguous. V was pared by 5 bases and J by 4 bases, with 6 bases between. Germline V gene data show CDR1 as SGHAT and CDR2 as FQNNGV. This CDR3 comprises 12 residues. The chain's CDR3 is CASSLLNQPQHF. The CDR3 region has the DNA TGTGCCAGCAGCCTCTTAAATCAGCCCCAGCATTTT.